This T cell receptor (beta chain) was identified in a study of blood T cell repertoires in COVID-19 (dated by TCRdb to the early 2020s). Turning to the overall study: The collaborator samples originated in the United States, Italy and Spain and spanned the acute and convalescent phases of COVID-19. The prospective study material was composed of cDNA or gDNA derived from T cells, B-cell-depleted T cells, or PBMCs. Subjects who had been exposed to COVID-19, were actively infected with it, or had recovered from it provided the deeply sampled blood TCRbeta repertoires that made up the dataset. The repertoires were released in a freely available public database meant as a resource for research on the immune response to SARS-CoV-2. Samples came from the ongoing ImmuneRACE study (first 160 participants) plus 1,254 subjects from 6 global collaborators. The sample metadata nearly always contained a de-identified subject ID, COVID-19 status, age in years and sex. Where available, HLA class I and class II types were taken from metadata supplied by the sample provider and were not determined by assay-based typing. Points the paper makes about the study in general: The amount of clinical and demographic metadata varied by source and participant and was provided uncurated.

About this clone itself: Its antigen remains unidentified. The record has no base qualities; no much larger clone is one base away.

The collaborating institutions used their own protocols to collect whole blood in K2EDTA tubes. For TCRbeta analysis, collaborators shipped samples in one of three forms: frozen whole blood, isolated PBMCs, or DNA extracted from either of those sample types. CDR1 SGHTA and CDR2 FQGTGA were looked up in the germline V gene. Deletion took 1 base off V and 6 bases off J, with a span of 15 bases between the germline ends. The CDR3 runs 15 residues from the cysteine to the phenylalanine. The CDR3 DNA has 45 bases and is translated from base 1. TCRbeta CDR3 regions were amplified from genomic DNA by means of the immunoSEQ Assay, a bias-controlled multiplex PCR. The original pipeline was this. Within the assay, amplification of reference gene primers was used to estimate how many nucleated cells each sample contained. To quantify the absolute abundance of each unique TCRbeta CDR3 rearrangement, sequence reads were collapsed and filtered. For each sample, productive Simpson clonality was calculated by taking the square root of Simpson's diversity index across productive rearrangements. The immuneACCESS repertoire file appears here via TCRdb, limited to in-frame rearrangements. These files lack a portion of the clones; in checked studies, under half of the deficit traces to unresolved V genes, and the cause of the others is not known. That table supplies the V and J calls and clone size; D and trimming were determined from the DNA. The sample contains roughly 200,000 clones, around 89% of them found a single time. The ten largest account for about 1.8% of the sample.

The clonotype comes from a man in his sixties or seventies with acute or convalescent COVID-19. The sequence links TRBV7-3 to TRBJ1-1; possibly the D gene is TRBD1, per 5 matching bases. The sequencing input was peripheral blood. CDR3 sequence: CASSLRAGNFAEAFF. The DNA is TGTGCCAGCAGCTTAAGGGCAGGGAATTTCGCTGAAGCTTTCTTT.